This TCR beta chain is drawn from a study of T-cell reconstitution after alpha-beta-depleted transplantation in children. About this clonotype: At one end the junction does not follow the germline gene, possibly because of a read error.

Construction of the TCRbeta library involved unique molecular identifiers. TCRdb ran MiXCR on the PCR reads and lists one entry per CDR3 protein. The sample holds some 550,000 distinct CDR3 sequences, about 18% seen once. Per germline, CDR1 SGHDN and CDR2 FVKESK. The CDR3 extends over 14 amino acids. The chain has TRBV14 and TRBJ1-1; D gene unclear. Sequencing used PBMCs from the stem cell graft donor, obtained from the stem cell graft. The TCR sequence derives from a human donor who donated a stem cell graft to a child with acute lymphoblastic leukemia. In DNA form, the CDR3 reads TGTGCCAGCAGCCAAGATTTCCGCGGCACTGAAGTTTTCTTT. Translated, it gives CASSQDFRGTEVFF.